This section outlines one T cell receptor beta chain sequence together with its context. The antigen remains undetermined. The data derive from a study of T cell clones after liver transplantation. Background on the study: Standard immunosuppression, with no induction, continued until 12-24 months after transplant. Patients counted as tolerant after at least one year off all immunosuppression, enzymes not exceeding twice normal. General study findings and limits: The donor-reactive repertoire was only partly measurable in two subjects, lacking donor cells. A significant post-transplant drop in circulating graft-donor-reactive CD4 TCRbeta sequences occurred in most of the 8 subjects.

This CDR3 contains 12 residues. The V segment lost 7 bases and the J segment 5 bases; nucleotides outside the gene matches: 3. CDR1 and CDR2 from the germline V gene are SQVTM and ANQGSEA. Clones were read by immunoSEQ multiplex PCR, and TCRdb kept only the in-frame ones, dropping some. The data contain some 12,000 clones, 74% of them seen just once; the ten biggest clones take up roughly 31%. This receptor was taken from a human patient who received a liver transplant. Some T cells may be supplied by the graft donor. The chain is built from TRBV29-1 and TRBJ2-2, with TRBD1 matching 8 bases. The sample in question was CD8+ T cells from blood, obtained at the 22-month timepoint. CDR3 region: CSATGVTGELFF. DNA of the CDR3: TGCAGCGCGACAGGGGTGACCGGGGAGCTGTTTTTT.